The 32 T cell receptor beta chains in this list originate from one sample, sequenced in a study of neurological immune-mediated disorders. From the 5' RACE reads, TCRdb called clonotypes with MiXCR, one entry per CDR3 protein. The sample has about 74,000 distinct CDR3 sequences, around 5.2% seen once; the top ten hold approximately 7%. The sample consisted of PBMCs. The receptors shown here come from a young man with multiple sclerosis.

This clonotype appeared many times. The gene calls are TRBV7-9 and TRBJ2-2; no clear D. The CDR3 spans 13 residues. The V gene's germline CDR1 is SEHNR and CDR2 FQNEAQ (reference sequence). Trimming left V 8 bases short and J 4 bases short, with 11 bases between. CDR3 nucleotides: TGTGCCAGCGCGGCGGACCTCACCGGGGAGCTGTTTTTT. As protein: CASAADLTGELFF.

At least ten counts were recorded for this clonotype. The CDR3 region is CASSPWVGDTQYF. The DNA for the CDR3 is TGTGCCAGCTCACCATGGGTGGGAGATACGCAGTATTTT. The chain employs TRBV18 and TRBJ2-3; D uncertain. Looked up from germline, CDR1 is KGHSH and CDR2 is LQKENI. The V gene lost 2 bases and the J gene lost 5 bases, with 8 bases spanning the gap. The CDR3 length is 13 residues.

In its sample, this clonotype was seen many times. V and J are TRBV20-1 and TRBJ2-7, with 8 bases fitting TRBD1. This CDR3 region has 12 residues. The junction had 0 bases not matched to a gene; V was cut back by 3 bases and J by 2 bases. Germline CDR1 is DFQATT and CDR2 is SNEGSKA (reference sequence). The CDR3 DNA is TGCAGTGCTAGCAGGGGGCCCTACGAGCAGTACTTC. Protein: CSASRGPYEQYF.

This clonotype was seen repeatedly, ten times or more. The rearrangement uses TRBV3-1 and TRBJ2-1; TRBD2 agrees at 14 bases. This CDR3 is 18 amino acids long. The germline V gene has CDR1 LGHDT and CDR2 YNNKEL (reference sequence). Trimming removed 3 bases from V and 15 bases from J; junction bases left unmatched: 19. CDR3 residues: CASSQFIDPGTSGGGLFF. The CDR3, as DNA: TGTGCCAGCAGCCAGTTCATCGATCCTGGGACTAGCGGGGGTGGTCTGTTCTTC.

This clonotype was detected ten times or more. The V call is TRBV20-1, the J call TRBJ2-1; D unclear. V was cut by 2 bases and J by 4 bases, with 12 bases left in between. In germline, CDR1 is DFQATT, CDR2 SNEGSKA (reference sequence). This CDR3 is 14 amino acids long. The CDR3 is CSARNSVGYNEQFF. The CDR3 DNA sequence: TGCAGTGCTAGAAACTCCGTGGGGTACAATGAGCAGTTCTTC.

CDR3 sequence: CSAKPTSGGSYEQYF. Here the CDR3 DNA reads TGCAGTGCAAAACCCACTAGCGGAGGCTCCTACGAGCAGTACTTC. The chain uses TRBV20-1 and TRBJ2-7; TRBD2 agrees at 8 bases. V shed 6 bases and J 0 bases; nucleotides not matched to a gene: 10. The CDR3 has 15 amino acids. Per germline, CDR1 DFQATT and CDR2 SNEGSKA (reference sequence).

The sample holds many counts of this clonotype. The CDR3 DNA is TGTGCCAGCAGCTTGACTTTCGGGACACCCAACACCGGGGAGCTGTTTTTT. Translating it yields CASSLTFGTPNTGELFF. The V and J genes are TRBV5-6 and TRBJ2-2, with D perhaps matching TRBD1 (6 bases). CDR3 length: 17 amino acids. Germline CDR1 SGHDT, CDR2 YYEEEE. The V end lost 1 base, the J end lost 2 bases, and 15 bases lay between the germline ends.

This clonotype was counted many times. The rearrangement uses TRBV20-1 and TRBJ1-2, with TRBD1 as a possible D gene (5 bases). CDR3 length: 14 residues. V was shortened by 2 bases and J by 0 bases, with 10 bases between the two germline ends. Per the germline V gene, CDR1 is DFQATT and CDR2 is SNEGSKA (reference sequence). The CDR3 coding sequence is TGCAGTGCTAGACCCCGACAGTCTAACTATGGCTACACCTTC. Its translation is CSARPRQSNYGYTF.

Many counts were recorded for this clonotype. CDR3 DNA sequence: TGCAGTGCTAGCGATCGGACAGGGGAGGCAGATACGCAGTATTTT. Amino acids: CSASDRTGEADTQYF. V and J are TRBV20-1 and TRBJ2-3; 9 nucleotides align to TRBD1. The CDR3 covers 15 residues. Germline V CDR1 and CDR2: DFQATT, SNEGSKA (reference sequence). V shed 3 bases and J 4 bases; nucleotides not matched to a gene: 8.

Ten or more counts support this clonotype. CDR3 amino acids: CASSRTRSSYEQYF. CDR3 nucleotide sequence: TGTGCCAGCAGTCGGACTAGAAGCTCCTACGAGCAGTACTTC. This chain connects TRBV12-3 or TRBV12-4 to TRBJ2-7; 7 nucleotides agree with TRBD2. Germline trimming cut 5 bases from V and 0 bases from J; bases unmatched to any gene: 4. CDR3 size: 14 residues.

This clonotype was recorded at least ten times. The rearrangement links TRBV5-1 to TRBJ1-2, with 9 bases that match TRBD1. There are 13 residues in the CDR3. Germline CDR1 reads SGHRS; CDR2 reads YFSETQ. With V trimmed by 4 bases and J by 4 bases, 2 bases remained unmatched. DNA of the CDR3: TGCGCCAGCAGCGGGACAGGGCTCTATGGCTACACCTTC. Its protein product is CASSGTGLYGYTF. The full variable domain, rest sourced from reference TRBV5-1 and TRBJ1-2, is KAGVTQTPRYLIKTRGQQVTLSCSPISGHRSVSWYQQTPGQGLQFLFEYFSETQRNKGNFPGRFSGRQFSNSRSEMNVSTLELGDSALYLCASSGTGLYGYTFGSGTRLTVV.

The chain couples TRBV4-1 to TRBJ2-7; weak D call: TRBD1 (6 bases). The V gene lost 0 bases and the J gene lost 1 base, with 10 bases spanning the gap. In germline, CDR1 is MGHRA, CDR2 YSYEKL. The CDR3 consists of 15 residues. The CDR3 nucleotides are TGCGCCAGCAGCCAAGAGACAGGTAAATCCTACGAGCAGTACTTC. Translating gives CASSQETGKSYEQYF.

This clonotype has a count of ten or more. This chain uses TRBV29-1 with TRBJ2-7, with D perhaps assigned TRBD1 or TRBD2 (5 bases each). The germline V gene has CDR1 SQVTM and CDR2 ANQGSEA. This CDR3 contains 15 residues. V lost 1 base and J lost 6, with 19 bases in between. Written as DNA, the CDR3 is TGCAGCGTTGAAGTCCCCGGGACCGGGCTTGGCGAGCAGTACTTC. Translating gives CSVEVPGTGLGEQYF.

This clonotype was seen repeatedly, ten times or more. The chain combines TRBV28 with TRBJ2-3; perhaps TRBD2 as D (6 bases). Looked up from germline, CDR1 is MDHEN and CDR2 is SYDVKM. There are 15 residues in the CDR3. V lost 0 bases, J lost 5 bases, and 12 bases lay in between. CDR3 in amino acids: CASSLWGVEGDTQYF. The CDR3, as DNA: TGTGCCAGCAGTTTATGGGGAGTGGAGGGAGATACGCAGTATTTT.

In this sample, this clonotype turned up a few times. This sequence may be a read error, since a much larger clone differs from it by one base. CDR3 DNA sequence: TGTGCCAGTTGGGAGGGGGATAATCCAGGCACTGAAGCTTTCTTT. Amino acids: CASWEGDNPGTEAFF. J is TRBJ1-1 and V is TRBV12-3 or TRBV12-4; possibly TRBD1 for D (6 bases). CDR3 length equals 15 residues. Trimming removed 9 bases from V and 4 bases from J, with 21 bases in between.

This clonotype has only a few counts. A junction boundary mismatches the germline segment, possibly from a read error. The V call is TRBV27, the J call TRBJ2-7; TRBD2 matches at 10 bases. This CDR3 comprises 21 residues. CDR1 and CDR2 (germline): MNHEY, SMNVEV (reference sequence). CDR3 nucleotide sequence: TGTGCCAGCAGTCTCACCTCGCTTAGCGGGGGGCGGGCCGGGCCCCTCTACAAGCAGTACTTC. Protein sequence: CASSLTSLSGGRAGPLYKQYF.

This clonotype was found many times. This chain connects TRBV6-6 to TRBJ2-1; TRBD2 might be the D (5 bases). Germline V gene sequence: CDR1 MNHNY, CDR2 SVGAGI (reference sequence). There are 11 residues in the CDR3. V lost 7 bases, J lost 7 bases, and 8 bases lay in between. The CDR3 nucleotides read TGTGCCAGCACCCGGGGAAATGAGCAGTTCTTC. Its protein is CASTRGNEQFF.

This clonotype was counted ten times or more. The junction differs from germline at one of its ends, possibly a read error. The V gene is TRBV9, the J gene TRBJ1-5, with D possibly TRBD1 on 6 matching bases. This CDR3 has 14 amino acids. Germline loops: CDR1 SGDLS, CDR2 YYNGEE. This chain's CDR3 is CASSVGGSDQPQNF. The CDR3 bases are TGTGCCAGCAGCGTCGGGGGCTCCGATCAGCCCCAGAATTTT.

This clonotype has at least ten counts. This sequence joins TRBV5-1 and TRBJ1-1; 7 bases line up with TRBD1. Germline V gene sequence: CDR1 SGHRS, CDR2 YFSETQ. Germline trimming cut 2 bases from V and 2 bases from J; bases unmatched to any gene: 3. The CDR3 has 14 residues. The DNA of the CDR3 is TGCGCCAGCAGCTTTGGGACAGATAACACTGAAGCTTTCTTT. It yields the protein CASSFGTDNTEAFF.

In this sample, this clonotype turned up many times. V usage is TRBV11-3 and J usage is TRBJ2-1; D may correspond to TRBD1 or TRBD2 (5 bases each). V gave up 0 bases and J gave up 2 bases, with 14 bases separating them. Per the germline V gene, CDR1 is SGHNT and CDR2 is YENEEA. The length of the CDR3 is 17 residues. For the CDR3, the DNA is TGTGCCAGCAGCTTAGATGGGGCCACTAGTGCCTACAATGAGCAGTTCTTC. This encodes CASSLDGATSAYNEQFF.

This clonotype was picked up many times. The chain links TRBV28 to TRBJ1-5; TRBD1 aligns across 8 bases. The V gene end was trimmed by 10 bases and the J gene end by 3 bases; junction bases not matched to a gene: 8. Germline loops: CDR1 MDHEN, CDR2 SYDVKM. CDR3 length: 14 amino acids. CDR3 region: CATQGGGPNQPQHF. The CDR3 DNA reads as TGTGCCACACAGGGGGGGGGGCCCAATCAGCCCCAGCATTTT.

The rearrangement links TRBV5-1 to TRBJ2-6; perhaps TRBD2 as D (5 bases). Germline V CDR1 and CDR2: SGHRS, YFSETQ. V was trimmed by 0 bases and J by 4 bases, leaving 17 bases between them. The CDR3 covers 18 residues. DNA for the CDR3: TGCGCCAGCAGCTTGGCTATTGATGGAGGTAGAGGGGCCAACGTCCTGACTTTC. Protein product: CASSLAIDGGRGANVLTF.

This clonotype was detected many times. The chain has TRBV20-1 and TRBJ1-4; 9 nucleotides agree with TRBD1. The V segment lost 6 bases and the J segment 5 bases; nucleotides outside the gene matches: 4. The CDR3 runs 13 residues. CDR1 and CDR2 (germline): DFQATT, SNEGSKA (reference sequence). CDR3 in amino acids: CSATGQGNEKLFF. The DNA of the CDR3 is TGCAGTGCAACGGGACAGGGCAATGAAAAACTGTTTTTT.

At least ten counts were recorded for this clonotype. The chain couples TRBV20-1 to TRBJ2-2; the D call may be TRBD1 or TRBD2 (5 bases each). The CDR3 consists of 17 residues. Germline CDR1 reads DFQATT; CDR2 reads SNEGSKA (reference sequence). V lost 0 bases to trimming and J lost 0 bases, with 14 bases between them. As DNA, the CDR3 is TGCAGTGCTAGAGATCGGGGCAGGTTCGCGAACACCGGGGAGCTGTTTTTT. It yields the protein CSARDRGRFANTGELFF.

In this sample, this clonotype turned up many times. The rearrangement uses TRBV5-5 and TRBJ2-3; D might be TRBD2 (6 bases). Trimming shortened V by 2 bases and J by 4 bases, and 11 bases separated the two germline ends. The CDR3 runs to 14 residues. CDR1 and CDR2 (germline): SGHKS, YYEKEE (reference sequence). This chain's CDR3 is CASSFLEGADTQYF. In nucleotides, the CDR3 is TGTGCCAGCAGCTTTTTGGAGGGAGCAGATACGCAGTATTTT.

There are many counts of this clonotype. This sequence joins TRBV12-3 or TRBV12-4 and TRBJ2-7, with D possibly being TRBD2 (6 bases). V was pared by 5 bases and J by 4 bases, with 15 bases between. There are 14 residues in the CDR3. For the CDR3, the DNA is TGTGCCAGCAGTGACAGTGAAGGGACTTACGAGCAGTACTTC. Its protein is CASSDSEGTYEQYF.

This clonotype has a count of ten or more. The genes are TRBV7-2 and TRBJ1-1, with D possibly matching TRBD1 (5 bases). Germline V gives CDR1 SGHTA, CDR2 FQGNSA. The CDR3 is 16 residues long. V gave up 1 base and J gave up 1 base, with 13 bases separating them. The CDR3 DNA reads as TGTGCCAGCAGCTTAGTGGGGGGTTCGACGAACACTGAAGCTTTCTTT. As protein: CASSLVGGSTNTEAFF.

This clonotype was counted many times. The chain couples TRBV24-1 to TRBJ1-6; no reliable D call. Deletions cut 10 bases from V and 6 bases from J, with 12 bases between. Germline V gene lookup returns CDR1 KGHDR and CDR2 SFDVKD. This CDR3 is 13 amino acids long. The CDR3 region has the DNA TGTGCCACTAGCCCGGGGTCTAATTCACCCCTCCACTTT. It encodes CATSPGSNSPLHF.

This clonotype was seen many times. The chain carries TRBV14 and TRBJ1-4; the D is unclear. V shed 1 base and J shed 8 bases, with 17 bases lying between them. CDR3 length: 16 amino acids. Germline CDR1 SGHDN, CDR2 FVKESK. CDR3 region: CASSQVSVRGREKLFF. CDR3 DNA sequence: TGTGCCAGCAGCCAAGTGTCTGTACGAGGACGAGAAAAACTGTTTTTT.

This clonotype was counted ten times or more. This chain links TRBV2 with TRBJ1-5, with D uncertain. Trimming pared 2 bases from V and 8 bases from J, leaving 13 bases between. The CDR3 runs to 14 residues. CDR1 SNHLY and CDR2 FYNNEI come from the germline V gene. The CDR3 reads CASSEYTGREPQHF. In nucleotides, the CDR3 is TGTGCCAGCAGTGAATACACGGGGAGGGAGCCCCAGCATTTT.

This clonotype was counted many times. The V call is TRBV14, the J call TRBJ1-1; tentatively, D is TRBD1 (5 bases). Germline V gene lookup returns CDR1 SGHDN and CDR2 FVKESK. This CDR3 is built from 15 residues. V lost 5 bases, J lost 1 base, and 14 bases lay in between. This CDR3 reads CASSFAGTRNTEAFF. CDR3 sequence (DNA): TGTGCCAGCAGCTTCGCGGGGACGAGGAACACTGAAGCTTTCTTT. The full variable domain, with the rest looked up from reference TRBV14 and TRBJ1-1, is EAGVTQFPSHSVIEKGQTVTLRCDPISGHDNLYWYRRVMGKEIKFLLHFVKESKQDESGMPNNRFLAERTGGTYSTLKVQPAELEDSGVYFCASSFAGTRNTEAFFGQGTRLTVV.

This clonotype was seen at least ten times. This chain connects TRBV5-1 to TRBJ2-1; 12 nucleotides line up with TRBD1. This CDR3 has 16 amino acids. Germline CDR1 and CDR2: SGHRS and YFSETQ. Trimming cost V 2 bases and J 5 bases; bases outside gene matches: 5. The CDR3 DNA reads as TGCGCCAGCAGCTTATTGGGACAGGGGGCCCACAATGAGCAGTTCTTC. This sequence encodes CASSLLGQGAHNEQFF.